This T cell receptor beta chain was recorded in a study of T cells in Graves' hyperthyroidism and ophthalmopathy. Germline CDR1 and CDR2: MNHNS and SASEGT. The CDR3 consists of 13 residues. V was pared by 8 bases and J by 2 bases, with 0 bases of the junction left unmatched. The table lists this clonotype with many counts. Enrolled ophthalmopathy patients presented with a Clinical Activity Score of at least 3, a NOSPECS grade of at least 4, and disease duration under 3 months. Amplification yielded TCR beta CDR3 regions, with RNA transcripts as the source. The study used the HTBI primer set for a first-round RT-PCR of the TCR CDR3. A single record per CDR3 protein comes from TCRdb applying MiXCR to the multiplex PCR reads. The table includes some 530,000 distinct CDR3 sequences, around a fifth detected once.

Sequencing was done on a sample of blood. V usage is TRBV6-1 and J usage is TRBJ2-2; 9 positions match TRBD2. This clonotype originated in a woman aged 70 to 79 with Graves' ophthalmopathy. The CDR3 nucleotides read TGTGCCAGCCTAGCGGGAAACACCGGGGAGCTGTTTTTT. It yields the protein CASLAGNTGELFF.